This passage covers 22 T cell receptor beta chains from one sample sequenced in a study of cytomegalovirus exposure and HLA in healthy donors. The PCR made use of 60 Vbeta and 13 Jbeta primers. Some clones are missing from TCRdb's copy, which holds only in-frame ones; the method was immunoSEQ multiplex PCR. The table includes about 160,000 clones, 75% to 90% detected once. The sample was PBMCs. Every receptor here comes from a woman aged 18 to 35 in good health and CMV-seronegative.

V and J are TRBV18 and TRBJ1-1; maybe TRBD1 (5 bases). The CDR3 runs 15 residues. Trimming took off 3 bases at V and 0 bases at J, with 11 bases between the two ends. Germline CDR1 and CDR2: KGHSH and LQKENI. In DNA, the CDR3 is TGTGCCAGCTCACCGCCAGGGTCCATGAACACTGAAGCTTTCTTT. Encoded protein: CASSPPGSMNTEAFF.

The gene calls are TRBV2 and TRBJ1-5; D ambiguous. CDR3 length equals 14 residues. CDR1 is SNHLY, CDR2 FYNNEI, per germline. V was pared by 8 bases and J by 0 bases, with 11 bases between. This CDR3 reads CASGRVISNQPQHF. The CDR3, as DNA: TGTGCCAGCGGCCGGGTAATTAGCAATCAGCCCCAGCATTTT.

This chain links TRBV4-1 with TRBJ1-4; D uncertain. This CDR3 region has 14 residues. V was pared by 2 bases and J by 4 bases, with 8 bases between. The germline V gene has CDR1 MGHRA and CDR2 YSYEKL. In DNA, the CDR3 is TGCGCCAGCAGCCAATGGCGGAATAATGAAAAACTGTTTTTT. Protein sequence: CASSQWRNNEKLFF.

This sequence joins TRBV6-1 and TRBJ1-2; 10 bases align to TRBD1. Germline values: CDR1 MNHNS, CDR2 SASEGT. V lost 1 base and J lost 5; bases outside the gene matches: 4. The CDR3 runs 15 residues. This chain's CDR3 is CASSEEWTGGYGYTF. The CDR3 DNA reads as TGTGCCAGCAGTGAAGAGTGGACAGGGGGGTATGGCTACACCTTC.

This clone appeared a single time. The chain is built from TRBV5-1 and TRBJ1-6; no definite D call. Germline values: CDR1 SGHRS, CDR2 YFSETQ. With 1 base removed from V and 0 bases from J, the gap between germline ends came to 5 bases. The CDR3 runs to 15 residues. The CDR3 DNA is TGCGCCAGCAGCTTGTCCAGCTCCTATAATTCACCCCTCCACTTT. Protein product: CASSLSSSYNSPLHF.

This clone came up a few times. J is TRBJ2-2 and V is TRBV7-9; D possibly corresponds to TRBD2 (5 bases). The germline gives CDR1 SEHNR, CDR2 FQNEAQ (reference sequence). Trimming removed 9 bases from V and 6 bases from J, with 14 bases in between. The CDR3 covers 13 residues. In nucleotides, the CDR3 is TGTGCCAGTACCCAAGGGCGGGCCGGGGAGCTGTTTTTT. Translation gives CASTQGRAGELFF.

The chain joins TRBV5-1 to TRBJ2-7; perhaps TRBD1 as D (5 bases). CDR1 SGHRS and CDR2 YFSETQ come from the germline V gene. V lost 0 bases and J 4 bases, leaving 11 bases between the germline ends. There are 14 residues in the CDR3. CDR3 in DNA: TGCGCCAGCAGCTTGGGAGACAGACCATACGAGCAGTACTTC. It specifies CASSLGDRPYEQYF.

The chain couples TRBV30 to TRBJ2-7, with TRBD2 matching 7 bases. Germline-derived CDR1 and CDR2 are GTSNPN and SVGIG (reference sequence). J lost 2 bases, V lost 5 bases, and 0 bases had no gene match. CDR3 length: 11 residues. The CDR3 nucleotides read TGTGCCTGGGCGGGAGCCTACGAGCAGTACTTC. Translating it yields CAWAGAYEQYF.

The chain is built from TRBV7-9 and TRBJ1-1; D is ambiguous. The CDR3 runs to 16 residues. The germline gives CDR1 SEHNR, CDR2 FQNEAQ (reference sequence). Trimming removed 2 bases from V and 0 bases from J, with 13 bases in between. Written as DNA, the CDR3 is TGTGCCAGCAGCTTATCCTTTTTTGTGTTGAACACTGAAGCTTTCTTT. Amino acids: CASSLSFFVLNTEAFF.

The sample holds one count of this clone. The gene calls are TRBV7-8 and TRBJ1-5; D not certain. The CDR3 has 14 amino acids. V lost 4 bases to trimming and J lost 1 base, with 8 bases between them. Germline CDR1 is SGHVS and CDR2 is FQNEAQ. The CDR3 sequence: CASSYRGSNQPQHF. The CDR3 DNA is TGTGCCAGCAGCTACCGAGGAAGCAATCAGCCCCAGCATTTT.

This chain links TRBV6-4 with TRBJ2-2; 7 positions match TRBD1. V lost 4 bases to trimming and J lost 5 bases; unmatched junction nucleotides: 4. Germline CDR1 and CDR2: MRHNA and SNTAGT. The CDR3 spans 14 residues. CDR3 in DNA: TGTGCCAGCAGTGTGTCCAGGGGGACCGGGGAGCTGTTTTTT. This translates into CASSVSRGTGELFF.

The chain couples TRBV11-3 to TRBJ1-1; D possibly corresponds to TRBD1 (5 bases). Germline loops: CDR1 SGHNT, CDR2 YENEEA. Trimming pared 5 bases from V and 8 bases from J, leaving 12 bases between. The CDR3 covers 12 residues. The DNA for the CDR3 is TGTGCCAGCAGCCAAACGGCAGGGGAAGCTTTCTTT. Encoded protein: CASSQTAGEAFF.

The V call is TRBV28, the J call TRBJ2-3; 16 bases map to TRBD2. Trimming cost V 2 bases and J 5 bases; bases outside gene matches: 7. The germline V gene has CDR1 MDHEN and CDR2 SYDVKM. CDR3 length equals 18 residues. The CDR3 bases are TGTGCCAGCAGTTTAACGGGACTAGCGGGGGGGACAGGAGATACGCAGTATTTT. Translated: CASSLTGLAGGTGDTQYF.

This chain links TRBV6-1 with TRBJ1-4; TRBD1 aligns across 7 bases. The CDR3 is 13 residues long. Germline CDR1 MNHNS, CDR2 SASEGT. After removal of 4 bases from V and 8 bases from J, the junction contained 4 bases not matched to a gene. The CDR3 DNA reads as TGTGCCAGCAGTGTGGGACAGTCCGAAAAACTGTTTTTT. This encodes CASSVGQSEKLFF.

The chain combines TRBV6-1 with TRBJ1-1; 7 nucleotides match TRBD1. The CDR3 is made up of 13 amino acids. Germline V lookup: CDR1 MNHNS, CDR2 SASEGT. V shed 5 bases, J shed 3 bases, and the junction held 3 bases outside the gene matches. This CDR3 is CASSLGGDTEAFF. The CDR3 DNA reads as TGTGCCAGCAGTTTAGGGGGCGACACTGAAGCTTTCTTT.

The V and J genes are TRBV25-1 and TRBJ2-6; 8 bases line up with TRBD1. This CDR3 region has 18 residues. The V gene's germline CDR1 is MGHDK and CDR2 SYGVNS. After removal of 4 bases from V and 1 base from J, the junction contained 9 bases not matched to a gene. The CDR3 DNA follows: TGTGCCAGCAGTGGGGCGGACAGGGTGGCTTCTGGGGCCAACGTCCTGACTTTC. It yields the protein CASSGADRVASGANVLTF.

This clone turned up a few times. The rearrangement links TRBV2 to TRBJ1-1, with 7 bases lining up with TRBD1. V shed 8 bases, J shed 2 bases, and the junction held 5 bases outside the gene matches. CDR1 is SNHLY and CDR2 is FYNNEI in the germline V gene. The CDR3 is 13 amino acids. CDR3 bases: TGTGCCAGCGGGGACAGAACCAACACTGAAGCTTTCTTT. Protein sequence: CASGDRTNTEAFF.

The CDR3 nucleotides read TGTGCCAGCAGTAGGACAGGGGACTATGGCTACACCTTC. It encodes CASSRTGDYGYTF. The genes are TRBV2 and TRBJ1-2; 9 bases are a match to TRBD1. CDR1 is SNHLY and CDR2 is FYNNEI in the germline V gene. The CDR3 totals 13 residues. V lost 5 bases to trimming and J lost 3 bases; unmatched junction nucleotides: 1.

The rearrangement joins TRBV2 to TRBJ1-1, with D unresolved. The CDR3 loop spans 13 amino acids. Trimming left V 7 bases short and J 1 base short, with 10 bases between. The germline V gene encodes CDR1 SNHLY and CDR2 FYNNEI. The CDR3 region has the DNA TGTGCCAGCAAAGGCAACAGGAACACTGAAGCTTTCTTT. Encoded protein: CASKGNRNTEAFF. The full variable domain, completed using reference TRBV2 and TRBJ1-1, is EPEVTQTPSHQVTQMGQEVILRCVPISNHLYFYWYRQILGQKVEFLVSFYNNEISEKSEIFDDQFSVERPDGSNFTLKIRSTKLEDSAMYFCASKGNRNTEAFFGQGTRLTVV.

The chain carries TRBV6-5 and TRBJ1-4; D is unresolved. The CDR3 has 14 residues. V was clipped by 2 bases and J by 7 bases, with 11 bases between them. The germline gives CDR1 MNHEY, CDR2 SVGAGI. The CDR3 bases are TGTGCCAGCAGTTACGGATCAAGAGGTGAAAAACTGTTTTTT. Amino acids: CASSYGSRGEKLFF.

The V gene is TRBV4-1, the J gene TRBJ1-2; D ambiguous. V lost 0 bases to trimming and J lost 6 bases, with 14 bases between them. The CDR3 is 15 amino acids. Germline loops: CDR1 MGHRA, CDR2 YSYEKL. This CDR3 reads CASSQDAGGVDGYTF. In nucleotides, the CDR3 is TGCGCCAGCAGCCAAGATGCAGGAGGCGTCGATGGCTACACCTTC.

V and J are TRBV5-5 and TRBJ1-4; D might be TRBD1 (6 bases). The germline CDR1 and CDR2 sequences are SGHKS and YYEKEE (reference sequence). This CDR3 region has 15 residues. V was trimmed by 0 bases and J by 2 bases, leaving 8 bases between them. This CDR3 reads CASSLDRATNEKLFF. Written as DNA, the CDR3 is TGTGCCAGCAGCTTGGACAGGGCTACTAATGAAAAACTGTTTTTT.